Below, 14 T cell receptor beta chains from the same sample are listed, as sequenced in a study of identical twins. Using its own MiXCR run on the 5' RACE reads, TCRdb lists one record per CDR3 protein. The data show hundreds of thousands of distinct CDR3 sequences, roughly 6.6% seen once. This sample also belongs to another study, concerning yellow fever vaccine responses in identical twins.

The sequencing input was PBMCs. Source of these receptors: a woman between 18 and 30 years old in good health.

DNA of the CDR3: TGCGCCAGCAGCCAAGAACGGCTGGCCAACACAGATACGCAGTATTTT. It translates to CASSQERLANTDTQYF. V gene TRBV4-1 combines with J gene TRBJ2-3; D remains unclear. V lost 0 bases to trimming and J lost 2 bases, with 12 bases between them. Germline V gene lookup returns CDR1 MGHRA and CDR2 YSYEKL. The CDR3 spans 16 residues.

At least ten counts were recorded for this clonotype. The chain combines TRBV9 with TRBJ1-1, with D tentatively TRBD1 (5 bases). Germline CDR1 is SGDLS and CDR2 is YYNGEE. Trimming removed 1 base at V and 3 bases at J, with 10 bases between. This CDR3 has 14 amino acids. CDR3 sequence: CASSVQTDHTEAFF. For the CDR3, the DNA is TGTGCCAGCAGCGTACAGACAGACCACACTGAAGCTTTCTTT. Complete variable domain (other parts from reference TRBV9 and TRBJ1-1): DSGVTQTPKHLITATGQRVTLRCSPRSGDLSVYWYQQSLDQGLQFLIQYYNGEERAKGNILERFSAQQFPDLHSELNLSSLELGDSALYFCASSVQTDHTEAFFGQGTRLTVV.

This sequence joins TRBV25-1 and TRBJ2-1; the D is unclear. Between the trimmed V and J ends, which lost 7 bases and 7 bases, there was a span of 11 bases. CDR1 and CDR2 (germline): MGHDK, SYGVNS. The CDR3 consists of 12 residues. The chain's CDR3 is CASKFLTNEQFF. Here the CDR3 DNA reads TGTGCCAGCAAATTCCTGACGAATGAGCAGTTCTTC.

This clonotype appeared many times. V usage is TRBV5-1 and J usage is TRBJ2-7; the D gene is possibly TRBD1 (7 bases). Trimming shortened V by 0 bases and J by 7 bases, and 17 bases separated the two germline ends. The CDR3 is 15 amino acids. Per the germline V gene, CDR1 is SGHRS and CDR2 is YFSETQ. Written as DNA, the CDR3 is TGCGCCAGCAGCTTGGACGGACAGGCCCGGGGGGAGCAGTACTTC. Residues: CASSLDGQARGEQYF.

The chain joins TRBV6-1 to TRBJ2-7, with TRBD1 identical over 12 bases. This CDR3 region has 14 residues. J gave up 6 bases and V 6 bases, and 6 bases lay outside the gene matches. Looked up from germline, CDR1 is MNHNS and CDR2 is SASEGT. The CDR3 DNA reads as TGTGCCAGCAGACCGGGACAGGGGGCTGCCGAGCAGTACTTC. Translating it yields CASRPGQGAAEQYF.

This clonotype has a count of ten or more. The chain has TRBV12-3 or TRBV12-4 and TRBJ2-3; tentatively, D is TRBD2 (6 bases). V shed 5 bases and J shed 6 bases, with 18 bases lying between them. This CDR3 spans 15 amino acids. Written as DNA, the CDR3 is TGTGCCAGCAGTCTGGGGCCGGGACTCGTGGATACGCAGTATTTT. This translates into CASSLGPGLVDTQYF.

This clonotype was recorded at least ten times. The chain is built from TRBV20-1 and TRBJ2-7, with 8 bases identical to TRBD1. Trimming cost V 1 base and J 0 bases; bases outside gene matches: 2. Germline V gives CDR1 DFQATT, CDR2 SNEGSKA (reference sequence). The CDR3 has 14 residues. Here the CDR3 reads CSARGGQDSYEQYF. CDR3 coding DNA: TGCAGTGCTAGAGGGGGACAGGACTCCTACGAGCAGTACTTC.

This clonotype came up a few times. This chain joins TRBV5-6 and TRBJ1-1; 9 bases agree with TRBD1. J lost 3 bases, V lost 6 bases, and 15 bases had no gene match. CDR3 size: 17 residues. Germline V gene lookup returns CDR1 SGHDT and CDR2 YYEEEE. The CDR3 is CASTLVWTGAGDTEAFF. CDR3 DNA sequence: TGTGCCAGCACCCTGGTTTGGACAGGGGCCGGGGACACTGAAGCTTTCTTT.

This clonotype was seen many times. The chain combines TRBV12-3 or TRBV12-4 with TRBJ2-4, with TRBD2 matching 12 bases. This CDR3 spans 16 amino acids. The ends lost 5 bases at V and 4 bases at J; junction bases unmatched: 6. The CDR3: CASSLGLAGSKNIQYF. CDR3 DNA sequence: TGTGCCAGCAGTCTCGGACTAGCGGGATCTAAAAACATTCAGTACTTC.

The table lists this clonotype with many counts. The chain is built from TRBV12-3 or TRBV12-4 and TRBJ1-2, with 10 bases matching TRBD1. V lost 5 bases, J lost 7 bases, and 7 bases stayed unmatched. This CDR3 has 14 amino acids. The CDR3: CASSRPGQGLGYTF. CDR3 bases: TGTGCCAGCAGTCGACCGGGACAGGGGCTTGGCTACACCTTC.

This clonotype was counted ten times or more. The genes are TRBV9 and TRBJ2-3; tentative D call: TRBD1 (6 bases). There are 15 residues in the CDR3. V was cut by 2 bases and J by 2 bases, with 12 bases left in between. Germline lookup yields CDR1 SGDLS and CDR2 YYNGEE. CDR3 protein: CASSVGGQFTDTQYF. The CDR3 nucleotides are TGTGCCAGCAGCGTCGGCGGACAGTTCACAGATACGCAGTATTTT.

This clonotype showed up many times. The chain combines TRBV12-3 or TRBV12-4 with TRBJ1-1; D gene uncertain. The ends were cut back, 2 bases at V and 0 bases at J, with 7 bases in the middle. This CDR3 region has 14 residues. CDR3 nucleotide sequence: TGTGCCAGCAGTTTATCGGATATGAACACTGAAGCTTTCTTT. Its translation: CASSLSDMNTEAFF.

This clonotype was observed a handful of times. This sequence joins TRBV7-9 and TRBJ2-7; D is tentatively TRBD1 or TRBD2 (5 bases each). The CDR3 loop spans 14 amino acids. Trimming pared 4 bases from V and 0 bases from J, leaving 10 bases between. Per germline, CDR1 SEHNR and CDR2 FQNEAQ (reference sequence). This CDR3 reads CASSWDPSSYEQYF. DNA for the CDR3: TGTGCCAGCAGCTGGGACCCAAGCTCCTACGAGCAGTACTTC.

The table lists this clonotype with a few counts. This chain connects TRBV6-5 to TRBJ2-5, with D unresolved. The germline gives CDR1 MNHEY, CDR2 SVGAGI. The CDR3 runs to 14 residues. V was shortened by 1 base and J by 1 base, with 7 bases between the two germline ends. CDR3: CASSYLLVQETQYF. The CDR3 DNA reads TGTGCCAGCAGTTACTTGCTAGTCCAAGAGACCCAGTACTTC.